These T cell receptor beta chains were read from a single sample in a study of T cells after yellow fever vaccination. MiXCR, run by TCRdb on the 5' RACE reads, gives a single entry per CDR3 protein. Here the sample spans around 530,000 distinct CDR3 sequences, less than 20% being singletons. Sequencing used PBMCs, obtained about 5 days after the first yellow fever vaccination. The receptor source for this set is a man between 18 and 35 years old who received the YFV17D yellow fever vaccine. CDR3s leave out the opening cysteine and the closing phenylalanine or tryptophan. Fields, in order: J gene, clone size, V gene, CDR3 protein. Clone sizes are given selectively: once, few, many, or a class where the clone is expanded.

TRBJ1-5,-,TRBV20-1,TAAKPDRGPNQPQH
TRBJ2-7,few,TRBV4-1,ASSHRPGVSYEQY
TRBJ2-5,many,TRBV18,ASSLPGTQETQY
TRBJ2-5,-,TRBV4-1,ASSQGWTGQGETQY
TRBJ2-4,many,TRBV5-6,ASSLRGLAKNIQY
TRBJ2-1,few,TRBV28,ASSEAGGPGNEQF
TRBJ1-1,few,TRBV7-9,ASSGQGWTTEAF
TRBJ2-3,-,TRBV4-3,ASSQALGSGGGADTQY
TRBJ2-5,-,TRBV6-2/TRBV6-3,ASSYRPGYREVVDDETQY
TRBJ2-3,few,TRBV4-1,ASSQDPPLAGRVGPTDTQY
TRBJ1-2,-,TRBV6-1,ASGMERNYGYT
TRBJ2-7,few,TRBV7-9,ASSPGLTSRY
TRBJ2-5,-,TRBV2,AGGEGGSETQY
TRBJ2-3,-,TRBV19,ASSISGRTDTQY
TRBJ1-4,few,TRBV11-2,ASSLDRYRQLF
TRBJ1-1,few,TRBV10-3,AISFTGPHTEAF
TRBJ2-6,many,TRBV7-3,ASSRSRSGANVLT
TRBJ2-3,-,TRBV27,ASRPETGRTDTQY
TRBJ2-2,few,TRBV7-9,ASSLWTDTGELF
TRBJ2-1,-,TRBV5-1,ASSLGRGRYNEQF
TRBJ1-6,once,TRBV19,ASSKVPGGVGLKNSPLH
TRBJ2-7,once,TRBV7-6,ASSPAHDLMGEY
TRBJ2-3,-,TRBV24-1,ATSGAGGFSADTQY
TRBJ2-1,few,TRBV3-1,ASSQRLGLAGSGEQF
TRBJ1-1,few,TRBV4-3,ASSHSGGNTEAF